These T cell receptor beta chains were read from a single sample in a study of CD4+ T cells in melanoma. Some clones are missing from TCRdb's copy, which holds only in-frame ones; the method was immunoSEQ multiplex PCR. Of thousands of clones in the sample, 62% were seen once. Sequencing was carried out using cells from a culture (not recorded whether cultured in vitro). Receptor source: a human donor with melanoma. CDR3s include the opening cysteine and the closing phenylalanine or tryptophan. The D gene is left open where the match is weak. Rows may omit the clone size; those that give it use once, few, many or a size class.

d_gene: TRBD1; abundance: -; j_gene: TRBJ2-1; v_gene: TRBV10-3; CDR3aa: CAISGALGQGINEQFF; CDR3nt: TGTGCCATCAGTGGGGCTTTAGGACAGGGGATAAATGAGCAGTTCTTC
d_gene: TRBD1; abundance: medium-sized; j_gene: TRBJ2-7; v_gene: TRBV5-1; CDR3aa: CASSPGTGGYEQYF; CDR3nt: TGCGCCAGCAGCCCCGGGACAGGGGGCTACGAGCAGTACTTC
d_gene: -; abundance: -; j_gene: TRBJ2-2; v_gene: TRBV27; CDR3aa: CASSTGGLSGELFF; CDR3nt: TGTGCCAGCAGTACCGGGGGGCTCTCCGGGGAGCTGTTTTTT
d_gene: TRBD1; abundance: many; j_gene: TRBJ1-2; v_gene: TRBV16; CDR3aa: CASSRTTGLGGYTF; CDR3nt: TGTGCCAGCAGCCGGACGACAGGGCTCGGTGGCTACACCTTC
d_gene: -; abundance: once; j_gene: TRBJ1-1; v_gene: TRBV4-1; CDR3aa: CASSQEPTGNTEAFF; CDR3nt: TGCGCCAGCAGCCAAGAACCCACAGGGAACACTGAAGCTTTCTTT
d_gene: -; abundance: -; j_gene: TRBJ2-7; v_gene: TRBV9; CDR3aa: CASSLSGGFSYEQYF; CDR3nt: TGTGCCAGCAGCCTCTCTGGGGGGTTTTCCTACGAGCAGTACTTC
d_gene: TRBD1; abundance: -; j_gene: TRBJ1-1; v_gene: TRBV10-3; CDR3aa: CAITPGTGMGTEAFF; CDR3nt: TGTGCCATCACCCCCGGGACAGGGATGGGCACTGAAGCTTTCTTT
d_gene: TRBD2; abundance: -; j_gene: TRBJ2-1; v_gene: TRBV7-3; CDR3aa: CASSLTLGTTYNEQFF; CDR3nt: TGTGCCAGCAGCTTAACGTTGGGGACTACCTACAATGAGCAGTTCTTC
d_gene: TRBD1; abundance: -; j_gene: TRBJ1-2; v_gene: TRBV16; CDR3aa: CASSQWTGTEDYGYTF; CDR3nt: TGTGCCAGCAGCCAATGGACCGGGACAGAAGACTATGGCTACACCTTC
d_gene: -; abundance: medium-sized; j_gene: TRBJ1-4; v_gene: TRBV2; CDR3aa: CASSGFAATNEKLFF; CDR3nt: TGTGCCAGCAGTGGGTTTGCCGCAACTAATGAAAAACTGTTTTTT
d_gene: -; abundance: -; j_gene: TRBJ2-2; v_gene: TRBV7-9; CDR3aa: CASSLAPGKGGELFF; CDR3nt: TGTGCCAGCAGCTTAGCGCCGGGGAAGGGCGGGGAGCTGTTTTTT
d_gene: -; abundance: -; j_gene: TRBJ1-5; v_gene: TRBV28; CDR3aa: CASSSPQGSPNQPQHF; CDR3nt: TGTGCCAGCAGTTCCCCCCAAGGGAGCCCGAATCAGCCCCAGCATTTT